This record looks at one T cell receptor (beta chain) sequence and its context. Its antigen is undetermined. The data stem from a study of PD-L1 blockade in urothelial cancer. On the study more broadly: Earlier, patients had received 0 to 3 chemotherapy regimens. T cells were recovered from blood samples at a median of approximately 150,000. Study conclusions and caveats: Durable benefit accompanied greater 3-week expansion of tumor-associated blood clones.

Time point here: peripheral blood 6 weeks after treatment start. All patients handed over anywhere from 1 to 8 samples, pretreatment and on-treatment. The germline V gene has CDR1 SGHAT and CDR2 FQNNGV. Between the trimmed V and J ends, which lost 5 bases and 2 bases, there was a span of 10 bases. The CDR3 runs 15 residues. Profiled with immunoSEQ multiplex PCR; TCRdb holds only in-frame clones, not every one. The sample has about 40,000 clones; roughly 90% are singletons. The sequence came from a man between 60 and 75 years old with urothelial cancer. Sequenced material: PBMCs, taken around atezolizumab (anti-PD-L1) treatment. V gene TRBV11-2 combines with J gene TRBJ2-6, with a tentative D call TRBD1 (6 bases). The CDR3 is CASSLPGAGANVLTF. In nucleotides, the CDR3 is TGTGCCAGCAGCCTTCCAGGGGCTGGGGCCAACGTCCTGACTTTC.